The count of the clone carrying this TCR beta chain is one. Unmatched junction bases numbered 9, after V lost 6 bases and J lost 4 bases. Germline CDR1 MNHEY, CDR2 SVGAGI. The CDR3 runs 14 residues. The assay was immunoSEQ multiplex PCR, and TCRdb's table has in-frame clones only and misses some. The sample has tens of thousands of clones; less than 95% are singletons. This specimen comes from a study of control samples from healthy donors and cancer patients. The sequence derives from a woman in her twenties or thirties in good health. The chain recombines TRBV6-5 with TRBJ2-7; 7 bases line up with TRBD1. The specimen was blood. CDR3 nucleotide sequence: TGTGCCAGCAGCTGGGACAGCGAGCCTTACGAGCAGTACGTC. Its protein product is CASSWDSEPYEQYV.